This T cell receptor (beta chain) was captured in a study of T cells in Graves' hyperthyroidism and ophthalmopathy. Across the study: Peripheral blood collection took place at initial diagnosis, before any treatment.

The CDR3 loop spans 15 amino acids. V lost 0 bases, J lost 7 bases, and 5 bases stayed unmatched. Germline V gene lookup returns CDR1 LGHNA and CDR2 YNFKEQ. Diagnosing involved the use of clinical symptoms, serum thyroxine and TRAb, thyroid ultrasound and orbital computed tomography. The CDR3 regions of TCR beta were amplified from RNA transcripts. The TCR CDR3 first-round RT-PCR relied on the HTBI primer set. TCRdb fed the multiplex PCR reads into MiXCR, producing one record per CDR3 protein. The sample consists of about 690,000 distinct CDR3 sequences, about 18% of them appearing once. The receptor's source is a man in his forties or fifties with Graves' hyperthyroidism. Sequenced input: blood. V is TRBV4-2 and J is TRBJ1-4; 7 positions match TRBD1. The CDR3 reads CASSQDAGGAEKLFF. In DNA, the CDR3 is TGTGCCAGCAGCCAAGATGCAGGGGGAGCTGAAAAACTGTTTTTT.